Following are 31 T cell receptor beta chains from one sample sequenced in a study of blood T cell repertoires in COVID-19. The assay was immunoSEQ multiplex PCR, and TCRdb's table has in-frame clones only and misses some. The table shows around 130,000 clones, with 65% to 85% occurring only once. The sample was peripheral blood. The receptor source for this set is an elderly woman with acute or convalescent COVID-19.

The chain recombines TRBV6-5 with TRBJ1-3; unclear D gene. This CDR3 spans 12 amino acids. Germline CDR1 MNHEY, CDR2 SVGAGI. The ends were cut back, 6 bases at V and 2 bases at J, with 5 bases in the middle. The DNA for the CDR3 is TGTGCCAGCAGAGCTACTGGAAACACCATATATTTT. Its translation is CASRATGNTIYF.

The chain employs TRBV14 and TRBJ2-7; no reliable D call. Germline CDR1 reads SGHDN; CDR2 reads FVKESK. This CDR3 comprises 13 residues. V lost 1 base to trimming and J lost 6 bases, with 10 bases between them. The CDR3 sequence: CASSQGRVGEQYF. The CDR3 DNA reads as TGTGCCAGCAGCCAAGGTCGAGTTGGCGAGCAGTACTTC.

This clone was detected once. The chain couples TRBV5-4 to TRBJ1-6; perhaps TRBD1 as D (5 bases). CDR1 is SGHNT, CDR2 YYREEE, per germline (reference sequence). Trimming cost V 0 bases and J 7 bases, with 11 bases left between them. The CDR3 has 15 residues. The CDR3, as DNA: TGTGCCAGCAGCTTGGATCAGGGAGGAAATTCACCCCTCCACTTT. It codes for CASSLDQGGNSPLHF. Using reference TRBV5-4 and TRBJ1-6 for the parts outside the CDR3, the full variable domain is ETGVTQSPTHLIKTRGQQVTLRCSSQSGHNTVSWYQQALGQGPQFIFQYYREEENGRGNFPPRFSGLQFPNYSSELNVNALELDDSALYLCASSLDQGGNSPLHFGNGTRLTVT.

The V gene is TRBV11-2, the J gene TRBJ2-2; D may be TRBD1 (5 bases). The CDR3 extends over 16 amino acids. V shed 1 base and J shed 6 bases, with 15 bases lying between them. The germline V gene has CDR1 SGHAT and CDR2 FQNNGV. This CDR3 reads CASSLVRGLKPGELFF. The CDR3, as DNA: TGTGCCAGCAGCTTAGTTAGGGGTCTCAAACCCGGGGAGCTGTTTTTT. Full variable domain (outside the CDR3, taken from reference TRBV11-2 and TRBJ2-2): EAGVAQSPRYKIIEKRQSVAFWCNPISGHATLYWYQQILGQGPKLLIQFQNNGVVDDSQLPKDRFSAERLKGVDSTLKIQPAKLEDSAVYLCASSLVRGLKPGELFFGEGSRLTVL.

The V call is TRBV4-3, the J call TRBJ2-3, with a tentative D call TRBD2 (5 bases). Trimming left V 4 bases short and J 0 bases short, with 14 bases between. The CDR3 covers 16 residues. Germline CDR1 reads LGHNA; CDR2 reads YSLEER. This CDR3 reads CASSPSPGNSTDTQYF. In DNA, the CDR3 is TGCGCCAGCAGCCCAAGCCCGGGGAATAGCACAGATACGCAGTATTTT.

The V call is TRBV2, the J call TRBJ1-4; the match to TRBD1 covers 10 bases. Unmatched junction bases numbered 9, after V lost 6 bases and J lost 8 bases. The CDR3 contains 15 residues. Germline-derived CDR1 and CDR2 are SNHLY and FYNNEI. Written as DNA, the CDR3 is TGTGCCAGCAGAAACCGGGACAGGGGCGAGGAAAAACTGTTTTTT. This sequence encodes CASRNRDRGEEKLFF. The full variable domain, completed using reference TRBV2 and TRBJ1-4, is EPEVTQTPSHQVTQMGQEVILRCVPISNHLYFYWYRQILGQKVEFLVSFYNNEISEKSEIFDDQFSVERPDGSNFTLKIRSTKLEDSAMYFCASRNRDRGEEKLFFGSGTQLSVL.

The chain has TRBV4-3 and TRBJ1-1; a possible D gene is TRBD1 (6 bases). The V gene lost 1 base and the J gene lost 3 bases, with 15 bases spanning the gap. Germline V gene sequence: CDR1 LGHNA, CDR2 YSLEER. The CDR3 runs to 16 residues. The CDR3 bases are TGCGCCAGCAGCCAAGTTTTGTTAGGGGGAGACACTGAAGCTTTCTTT. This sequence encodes CASSQVLLGGDTEAFF.

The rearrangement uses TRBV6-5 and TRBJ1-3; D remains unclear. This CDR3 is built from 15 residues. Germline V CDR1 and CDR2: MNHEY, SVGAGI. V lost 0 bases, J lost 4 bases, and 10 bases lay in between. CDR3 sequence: CASSYSSGSGNTIYF. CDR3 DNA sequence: TGTGCCAGCAGTTACTCCTCGGGTTCAGGAAACACCATATATTTT.

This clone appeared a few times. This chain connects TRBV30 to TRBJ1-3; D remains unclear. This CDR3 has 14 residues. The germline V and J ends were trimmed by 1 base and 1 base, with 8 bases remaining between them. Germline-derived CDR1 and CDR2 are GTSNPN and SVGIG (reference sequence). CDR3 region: CAWSAPLSGNTIYF. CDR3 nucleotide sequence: TGTGCCTGGAGTGCCCCTCTTTCTGGAAACACCATATATTTT.

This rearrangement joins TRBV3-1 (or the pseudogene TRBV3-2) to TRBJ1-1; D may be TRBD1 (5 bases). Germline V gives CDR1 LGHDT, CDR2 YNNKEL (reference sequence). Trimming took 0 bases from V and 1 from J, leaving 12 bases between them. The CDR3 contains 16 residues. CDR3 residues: CASSQDPYRGNTEAFF. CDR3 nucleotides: TGTGCCAGCAGCCAAGATCCTTATAGGGGGAACACTGAAGCTTTCTTT.

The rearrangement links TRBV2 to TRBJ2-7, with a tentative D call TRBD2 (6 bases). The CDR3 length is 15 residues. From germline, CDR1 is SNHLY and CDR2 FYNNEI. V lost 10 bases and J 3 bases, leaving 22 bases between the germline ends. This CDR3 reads CATSSGVGGFYEQYF. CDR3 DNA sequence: TGTGCCACCTCGAGTGGGGTTGGAGGGTTCTACGAGCAGTACTTC.

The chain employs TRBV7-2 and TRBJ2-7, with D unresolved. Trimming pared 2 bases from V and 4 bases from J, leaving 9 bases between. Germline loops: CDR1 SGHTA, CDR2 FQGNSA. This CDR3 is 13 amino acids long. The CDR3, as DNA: TGTGCCAGCAGCTTAAACAGCATGTACGAGCAGTACTTC. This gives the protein CASSLNSMYEQYF.

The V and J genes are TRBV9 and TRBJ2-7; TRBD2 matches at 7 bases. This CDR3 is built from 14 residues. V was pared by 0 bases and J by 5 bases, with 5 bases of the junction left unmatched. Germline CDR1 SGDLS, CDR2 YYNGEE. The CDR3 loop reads CASSVDRTRHEQYF. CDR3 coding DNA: TGTGCCAGCAGCGTAGATCGGACTAGACACGAGCAGTACTTC.

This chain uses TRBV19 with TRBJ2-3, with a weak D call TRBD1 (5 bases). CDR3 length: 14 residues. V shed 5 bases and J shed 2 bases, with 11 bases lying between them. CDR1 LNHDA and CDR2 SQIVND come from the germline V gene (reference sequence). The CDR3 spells CASSGATFTDTQYF. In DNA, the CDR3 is TGTGCCAGTAGTGGGGCGACCTTCACAGATACGCAGTATTTT.

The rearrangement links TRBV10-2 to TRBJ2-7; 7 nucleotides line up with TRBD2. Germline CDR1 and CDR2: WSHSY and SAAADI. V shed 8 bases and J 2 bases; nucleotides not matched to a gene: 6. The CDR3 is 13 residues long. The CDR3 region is CASRSSGAYEQYF. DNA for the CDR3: TGCGCCAGCCGTTCTAGCGGAGCCTACGAGCAGTACTTC.

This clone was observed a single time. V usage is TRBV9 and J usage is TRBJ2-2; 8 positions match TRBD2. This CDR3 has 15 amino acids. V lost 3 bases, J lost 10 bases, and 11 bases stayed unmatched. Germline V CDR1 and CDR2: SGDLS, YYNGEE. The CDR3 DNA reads TGTGCCAGCAGCGACCTACCGGGGGGGACCACGGAGCTGTTTTTT. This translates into CASSDLPGGTTELFF. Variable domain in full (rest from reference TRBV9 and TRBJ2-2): DSGVTQTPKHLITATGQRVTLRCSPRSGDLSVYWYQQSLDQGLQFLIQYYNGEERAKGNILERFSAQQFPDLHSELNLSSLELGDSALYFCASSDLPGGTTELFFGEGSRLTVL.

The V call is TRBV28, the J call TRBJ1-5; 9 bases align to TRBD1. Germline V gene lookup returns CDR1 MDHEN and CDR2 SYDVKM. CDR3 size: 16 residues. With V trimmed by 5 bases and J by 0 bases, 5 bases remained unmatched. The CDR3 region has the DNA TGTGCCAGCAGTCCGACAGGGGGAAGTAGCAATCAGCCCCAGCATTTT. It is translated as CASSPTGGSSNQPQHF. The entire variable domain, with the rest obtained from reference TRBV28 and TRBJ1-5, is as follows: DVKVTQSSRYLVKRTGEKVFLECVQDMDHENMFWYRQDPGLGLRLIYFSYDVKMKEKGDIPEGYSVSREKKERFSLILESASTNQTSMYLCASSPTGGSSNQPQHFGDGTRLSIL.

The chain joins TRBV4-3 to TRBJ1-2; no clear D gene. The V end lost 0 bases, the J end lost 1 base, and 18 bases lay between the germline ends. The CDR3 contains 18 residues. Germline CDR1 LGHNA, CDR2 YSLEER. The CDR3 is CASSQDRGFGTLNYGYTF. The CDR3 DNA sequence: TGCGCCAGCAGCCAAGATCGCGGTTTCGGCACGCTTAACTATGGCTACACCTTC.

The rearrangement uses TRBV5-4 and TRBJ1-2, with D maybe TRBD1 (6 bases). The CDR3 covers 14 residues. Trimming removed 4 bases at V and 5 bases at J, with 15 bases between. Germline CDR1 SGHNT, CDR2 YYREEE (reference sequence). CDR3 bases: TGTGCCAGCAGCCGGGAAGGACAGTCTTATGGCTACACCTTC. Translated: CASSREGQSYGYTF.

The CDR3 sequence is CASSTEGGGALREQYF. The CDR3 DNA is TGTGCCAGCAGCACAGAGGGCGGGGGGGCGTTACGCGAGCAGTACTTC. J is TRBJ2-7 and V is TRBV7-2, with 9 bases lining up with TRBD2. This CDR3 contains 16 residues. Germline V gene sequence: CDR1 SGHTA, CDR2 FQGNSA. Trimming at V came to 5 bases and at J to 6 bases, leaving 14 bases not matched to a gene.

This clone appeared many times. CDR3 amino acids: CASSHPTSSPLHF. The CDR3, as DNA: TGTGCCAGCTCACACCCGACATCTTCACCCCTCCACTTT. The J gene is TRBJ1-6, the V gene TRBV5-6; D unresolved. Trimming took off 7 bases at V and 9 bases at J, with 14 bases between the two ends. The CDR3 totals 13 residues. The germline CDR1 and CDR2 sequences are SGHDT and YYEEEE.

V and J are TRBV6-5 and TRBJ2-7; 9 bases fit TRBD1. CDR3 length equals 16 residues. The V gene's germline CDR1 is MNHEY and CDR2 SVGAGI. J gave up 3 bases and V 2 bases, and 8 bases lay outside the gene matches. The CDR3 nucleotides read TGTGCCAGCAGTTACCGCTCGTGGGGACAGGGCTACGAGCAGTACTTC. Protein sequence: CASSYRSWGQGYEQYF.

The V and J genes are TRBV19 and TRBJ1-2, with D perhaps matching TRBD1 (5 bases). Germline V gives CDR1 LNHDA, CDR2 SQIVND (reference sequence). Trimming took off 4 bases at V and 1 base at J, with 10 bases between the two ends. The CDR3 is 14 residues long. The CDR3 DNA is TGTGCCAGTAGTACTAAGACAGATAACTATGGCTACACCTTC. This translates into CASSTKTDNYGYTF.

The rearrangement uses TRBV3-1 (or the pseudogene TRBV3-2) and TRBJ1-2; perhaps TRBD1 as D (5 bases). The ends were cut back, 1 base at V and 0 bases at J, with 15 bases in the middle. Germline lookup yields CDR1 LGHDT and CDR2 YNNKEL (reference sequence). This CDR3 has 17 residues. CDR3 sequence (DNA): TGTGCCAGCAGCCAAGGGCTATCAGGGTCCCCTAACTATGGCTACACCTTC. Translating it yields CASSQGLSGSPNYGYTF.

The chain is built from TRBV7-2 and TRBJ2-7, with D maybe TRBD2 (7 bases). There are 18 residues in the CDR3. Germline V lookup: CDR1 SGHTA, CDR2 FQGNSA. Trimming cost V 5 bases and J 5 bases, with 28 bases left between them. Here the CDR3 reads CASSRSGASGRKDDEQYF. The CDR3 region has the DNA TGTGCCAGCAGCCGCTCGGGGGCTAGCGGAAGGAAGGACGACGAGCAGTACTTC.

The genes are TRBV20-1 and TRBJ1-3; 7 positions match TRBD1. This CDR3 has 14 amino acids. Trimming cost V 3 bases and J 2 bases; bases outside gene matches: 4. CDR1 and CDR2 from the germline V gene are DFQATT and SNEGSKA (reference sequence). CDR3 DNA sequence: TGCAGTGCTAGTCGAGGGGGCACTGGAAACACCATATATTTT. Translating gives CSASRGGTGNTIYF.

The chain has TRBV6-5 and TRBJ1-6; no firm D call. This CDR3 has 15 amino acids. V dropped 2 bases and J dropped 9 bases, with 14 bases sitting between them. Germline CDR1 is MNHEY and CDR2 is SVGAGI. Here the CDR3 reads CASSYDDKRSSPLHF. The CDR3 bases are TGTGCCAGCAGTTACGATGACAAGCGGAGTTCACCCCTCCACTTT.

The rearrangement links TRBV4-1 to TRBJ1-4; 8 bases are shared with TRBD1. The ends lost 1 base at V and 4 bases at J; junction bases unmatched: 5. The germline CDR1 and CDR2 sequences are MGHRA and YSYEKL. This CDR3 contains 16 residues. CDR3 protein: CASSQGQGTNNEKLFF. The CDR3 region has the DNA TGCGCCAGCAGCCAAGGACAGGGGACGAATAATGAAAAACTGTTTTTT.

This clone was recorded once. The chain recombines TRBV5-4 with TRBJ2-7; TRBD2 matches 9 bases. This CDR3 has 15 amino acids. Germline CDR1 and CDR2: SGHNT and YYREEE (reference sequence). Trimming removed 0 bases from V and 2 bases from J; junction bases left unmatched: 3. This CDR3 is CASSLALAGTYEQYF. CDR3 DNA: TGTGCCAGCAGCTTGGCCCTAGCGGGGACCTACGAGCAGTACTTC. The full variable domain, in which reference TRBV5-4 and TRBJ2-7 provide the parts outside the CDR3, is ETGVTQSPTHLIKTRGQQVTLRCSSQSGHNTVSWYQQALGQGPQFIFQYYREEENGRGNFPPRFSGLQFPNYSSELNVNALELDDSALYLCASSLALAGTYEQYFGPGTRLTVT.

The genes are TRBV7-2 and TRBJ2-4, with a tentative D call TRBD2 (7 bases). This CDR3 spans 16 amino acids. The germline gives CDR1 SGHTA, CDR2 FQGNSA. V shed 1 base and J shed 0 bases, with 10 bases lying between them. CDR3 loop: CASSLVGGVAKNIQYF. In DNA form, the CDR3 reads TGTGCCAGCAGCTTAGTAGGGGGGGTAGCCAAAAACATTCAGTACTTC.

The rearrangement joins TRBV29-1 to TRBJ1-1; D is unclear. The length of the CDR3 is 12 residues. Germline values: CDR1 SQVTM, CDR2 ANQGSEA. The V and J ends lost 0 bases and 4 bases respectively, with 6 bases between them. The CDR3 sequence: CSVEDPFTEAFF. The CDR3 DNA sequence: TGCAGCGTTGAAGATCCTTTCACTGAAGCTTTCTTT.